This T cell receptor beta chain comes out of a study of vaccination effects on CD4 cells after COVID-19. Clones were read by immunoSEQ multiplex PCR, and TCRdb kept only the in-frame ones, dropping some. Among approximately 74,000 clones, approximately 75% were seen once, and the ten largest hold 2.5% to 3%. Regarding the study as a whole: Whether induced by infection or by vaccine, clones showed marked clonal contraction late after vaccination.

Antigen-specific CD4+ T cells were expanded with viral peptide pools in the ViraFEST assay before sequencing. Following 10 days of culture, CD4+ T cells were isolated. The vaccine recipients had no prior SARS-CoV-2 infection, with negative nucleocapsid antibodies. CDR3 size: 12 residues. V was cut by 3 bases and J by 4 bases, with 6 bases left in between. Germline CDR1 reads SNHLY; CDR2 reads FYNNEI. Concerning this clone itself: What it binds is not known.

This TCR was sampled from a human donor who received a COVID-19 vaccine. The genes are TRBV2 and TRBJ1-1; possibly TRBD1 for D (5 bases). The specimen comprised CD4+ T cells from PBMCs cultured with HCoV-NL63 spike peptides, sampled before COVID-19 vaccination. The CDR3 sequence: CASSEQGTEAFF. The CDR3 DNA follows: TGTGCCAGCAGTGAGCAGGGCACTGAAGCTTTCTTT.